The clone carrying this T cell receptor (beta chain) occurred once. This entry belongs to a study of blood T cell repertoires in COVID-19. Across the study: COVID-19 samples from acute and convalescent phases originated in the United States, Italy and Spain. PBMCs, B-cell-depleted T cells, or T cells provided the cDNA or gDNA that made up the material.

Germline loops: CDR1 SGHDN, CDR2 FVKESK. Deletions cut 1 base from V and 10 bases from J, with 16 bases between. CDR3 size: 14 residues. Original methodology: Reference gene primer amplification gave nucleated cell count estimates. Using immunoSEQ multiplex PCR, the repertoire was profiled, and TCRdb retains in-frame clones only, with some absent. For V, J and clone size, that table is used; D and trimming come from the DNA. The data contain 300,000 to 400,000 clones, about 90% of them seen just once; the ten biggest clones take up around 7.9%. Sequences were obtained from peripheral blood. The sequence was obtained from a woman aged 70 to 79 with COVID-19, enrolled during active disease. The chain combines TRBV14 with TRBJ1-1; tentative D call: TRBD1 (6 bases). CDR3 sequence: CASSQARTEGPAFF. CDR3 in DNA: TGTGCCAGCAGCCAAGCCCGGACAGAGGGACCAGCTTTCTTT.